The rows below give T cell receptor beta chains drawn from one sample of a study of siplizumab effects on memory and regulatory T cells. The protocol was immunoSEQ multiplex PCR, while the TCRdb copy is restricted to in-frame clones and leaves out a portion. The sample holds about 120,000 clones, just over 90% seen once. The sample taken for sequencing was non-Treg CD4+ T cells sorted from blood. The receptors were sampled from a human donor in good health. Each CDR3 is given with its conserved first and last residue. The D gene is left open where the match is weak. Clone size is shown for a subset of rows, as once, few, many or a class of expanded clone.

-,TRBJ1-6,TRBV19,-,TGTGCCAGTAGTTCAAGGGGGGGGGCAGGTTCACCCCTCCACTTT,CASSSRGGAGSPLHF
-,TRBJ2-3,TRBV9,-,TGTGCCAGCAGCCCCCACAGAGACCAGGGTTCAGATACGCAGTATTTT,CASSPHRDQGSDTQYF
-,TRBJ2-7,TRBV7-2,TRBD1,TGTGCCAGCAGCCACAGGGGTGGCTACGAGCAGTACTTC,CASSHRGGYEQYF
-,TRBJ2-7,TRBV9,-,TGTGCCAGCAGCGTAGAAGGGCCTCCCTACGAGCAGTACTTC,CASSVEGPPYEQYF
-,TRBJ2-3,TRBV5-1,TRBD2,TGCGCCAGCAGCTCCTTAGCGGGGGGGCAAACTAAGTCTTTAGATACGCAGTATTTT,CASSSLAGGQTKSLDTQYF
-,TRBJ2-5,TRBV7-3,TRBD2,TGTGCCAGCAGCTTAGAACTAGCGGGCGGGAAGACCCAGTACTTC,CASSLELAGGKTQYF
-,TRBJ2-7,TRBV27,-,TGTGCCAGCAGTTTATACCCGCGGCTCTCCTACGAGCAGTACTTC,CASSLYPRLSYEQYF
-,TRBJ1-2,TRBV10-3,TRBD1,TGTGCCATCAGCTTCGGGACAGGTGGAAACTATGGCTACACCTTC,CAISFGTGGNYGYTF
-,TRBJ1-6,TRBV6-5,TRBD1,TGTGCCAGCACCCTCAGACAGGGGGGTAATTCACCCCTCCACTTT,CASTLRQGGNSPLHF
-,TRBJ2-3,TRBV2,-,TGTGCCAGCAGTACTCTTGGCACAGATACGCAGTATTTT,CASSTLGTDTQYF
-,TRBJ1-6,TRBV18,-,TGTGCCAGCTCATCTACAACAGGTTACCTTAATTCACCCCTCCACTTT,CASSSTTGYLNSPLHF
-,TRBJ2-6,TRBV19,-,TGTGCCAGTAAGGTCCCGGGGTCTTCTGGGGCCAACGTCCTGACTTTC,CASKVPGSSGANVLTF
-,TRBJ1-3,TRBV12-5,-,TGTGCTAGTGGTTTGGTAGGTTGGGGGGCTGGAAACACCATATATTTT,CASGLVGWGAGNTIYF
-,TRBJ1-6,TRBV6-1,TRBD1,TGTGCCAGCAGCTGGGACAGGGTACGGTCACCCCTCCACTTT,CASSWDRVRSPLHF
-,TRBJ2-3,TRBV5-1,TRBD2,TGCGCCAGCAGCTTGGAGGCTAGCGGGGGTACAGATACGCAGTATTTT,CASSLEASGGTDTQYF
-,TRBJ2-7,TRBV7-9,-,TGTGCCAGCAGCCCGGGCGGCTACGAGCAGTACTTC,CASSPGGYEQYF
-,TRBJ1-1,TRBV27,-,TGTGCCAGCAGCTCCCTTGGTCGGCTTTGGAACACTGAAGCTTTCTTT,CASSSLGRLWNTEAFF
-,TRBJ2-3,TRBV2,-,TGTGCCAGCACCTTGGACGCAACAGGCACAGATACGCAGTATTTT,CASTLDATGTDTQYF
-,TRBJ2-7,TRBV10-3,TRBD2,TGTGCCATCGCCCCTAGCGGGGGCTCCTACGAGCAGTACTTC,CAIAPSGGSYEQYF
-,TRBJ1-5,TRBV5-1,-,TGCGCCAGCAGCTTGGAGGGGGGAGGCAATCAGCCCCAGCATTTT,CASSLEGGGNQPQHF
-,TRBJ2-3,TRBV19,TRBD1,TGTGCCAGTAGTATGGCGGGCAGGGGGCAGGGCACAGATACGCAGTATTTT,CASSMAGRGQGTDTQYF
-,TRBJ2-1,TRBV5-1,TRBD2,TGCGCCAGCATCTGGACTAGCGGGGGGCCCCCACCTTCCCTTTACAATGAGCAGTTCTTC,CASIWTSGGPPPSLYNEQFF
-,TRBJ2-1,TRBV6-1,-,TGTGCCAGCAGTCTAGGGGTAGTCCTGCAGCAGTTCTTC,CASSLGVVLQQFF
-,TRBJ1-6,TRBV5-6,-,TGTGCCAGCAGCTTGGATGGGGCGGGGGACAACCTCCACTTT,CASSLDGAGDNLHF
-,TRBJ2-6,TRBV27,-,TGTGCCAGCAGTTTGACTGACTCTGGGGCCAACGTCCTGACTTTC,CASSLTDSGANVLTF
-,TRBJ2-1,TRBV7-3,-,TGTGCCAGCAGCCTACCGGGATTGGGGTACAATGAGCAGTTCTTC,CASSLPGLGYNEQFF
-,TRBJ2-7,TRBV13,TRBD1,TGTGCCAGCAGCTTAGGGGGACAGGGGATCCACGAGCAGTACTTC,CASSLGGQGIHEQYF
-,TRBJ1-2,TRBV7-2,-,TGTGCCAGCAGCCCGTACGAACGGTTTGGCTACACCTTC,CASSPYERFGYTF
-,TRBJ1-2,TRBV18,-,TGTGCCAGCTCGCCAAGCACAGAAAACTATGGCTACACCTTC,CASSPSTENYGYTF
-,TRBJ1-5,TRBV18,-,TGTGCCAGCTCATGGGGTTCTGAAAAACAGCCCCAGCATTTT,CASSWGSEKQPQHF
-,TRBJ1-2,TRBV7-9,-,TGTGCCAGCAGTGCGCGGGGATGGGAGTATGGCTACACCTTC,CASSARGWEYGYTF
-,TRBJ1-5,TRBV7-2,-,TGTGCCAGCAGCTATGCGGGTATCCTAAAAGGTCAGCCCCAGCATTTT,CASSYAGILKGQPQHF
-,TRBJ2-7,TRBV7-2,-,TGTGCCAGCAGCTTCGTGGGGTCCTCCTACGAGCAGTACTTC,CASSFVGSSYEQYF
once,TRBJ1-2,TRBV28,-,TGTGCCAGCAGTAACTACAGAGATGGCTACACCTTC,CASSNYRDGYTF
-,TRBJ2-1,TRBV25-1,TRBD2,TGTGCCAGCAGCACCGCGGGGGGTTCGGAGCAGTTCTTC,CASSTAGGSEQFF
-,TRBJ1-5,TRBV6-1,-,TGTGCCAGCAGTGGGTTTTCGGGGGTCCACCAGCCCCAGCATTTT,CASSGFSGVHQPQHF
-,TRBJ2-1,TRBV20-1,TRBD1,TGCAGTGCTAACAGGGGAAATGAGCAGTTCTTC,CSANRGNEQFF
-,TRBJ2-3,TRBV5-1,-,TGCGCCAGCAGCTTGGCCGACTGGGAAGATACGCAGTATTTT,CASSLADWEDTQYF
-,TRBJ2-7,TRBV20-1,-,TGCAGTGCTGAACAGGGTTACGAGCAGTACTTC,CSAEQGYEQYF
-,TRBJ2-7,TRBV5-6,-,TGTGCCAGCAGCTCGCACGAGCAGTACTTC,CASSSHEQYF
-,TRBJ2-7,TRBV2,TRBD2,TGTGCCAGCAGTGATACCCTCGGGGGGACGGCGGGTGAGCAGTACTTC,CASSDTLGGTAGEQYF
-,TRBJ2-7,TRBV28,TRBD1,TGTGCCAGCAGTTTAGGAGGACAGGGGCTCATCTACGAGCAGTACTTC,CASSLGGQGLIYEQYF
-,TRBJ2-5,TRBV30,TRBD2,TGTGCCTTGACTAGCGGGGGGTTCGGGGAGACCCAGTACTTC,CALTSGGFGETQYF
-,TRBJ1-1,TRBV25-1,-,TGTGCCAGCAGTGGGGACGTCAAGAGGGCTGAAGCTTTCTTT,CASSGDVKRAEAFF
-,TRBJ1-2,TRBV4-1,-,TGCGCCAGCAGCCCGCTGGGGCGGAACAACTATGGCTACACCTTC,CASSPLGRNNYGYTF
-,TRBJ1-6,TRBV30,-,TGTGCCTGGAGTTTGTCAACCGTTCATTCACCCCTCCACTTT,CAWSLSTVHSPLHF
-,TRBJ1-5,TRBV19,-,TGTGCCAGTAGATGGACGGGTAATCAGCCCCAGCATTTT,CASRWTGNQPQHF
-,TRBJ1-2,TRBV7-9,TRBD1,TGTGCCAGCAGCTCGGACCTACAGGGGGACGGCTACACCTTC,CASSSDLQGDGYTF
-,TRBJ1-1,TRBV5-4,-,TGTGCCAGCAGCTTAGCAGGGTGGCGAGGGGAGAACACTGAAGCTTTCTTT,CASSLAGWRGENTEAFF
-,TRBJ2-2,TRBV9,TRBD1,TGTGCCAGCAGCGAACTGACAGGGGGCACCGGGGAGCTGTTTTTT,CASSELTGGTGELFF
-,TRBJ1-5,TRBV18,TRBD1,TGTGCCAGCTCACCGGCCGGACAGGGTCAGCCCCAGCATTTT,CASSPAGQGQPQHF
-,TRBJ1-1,TRBV7-9,TRBD1,TGTGCCAGCAGCTTCTCCGGGACAGCGGTAAACACTGAAGCTTTCTTT,CASSFSGTAVNTEAFF
-,TRBJ1-1,TRBV6-1,-,TGTGCCAGCAGTGAAGCGGTCGGAATCCATAGGGTGAACACTGAAGCTTTCTTT,CASSEAVGIHRVNTEAFF
-,TRBJ1-1,TRBV5-4,TRBD1,TGTGCCAGCAGCTTGGACAGGGGGATGAACACTGAAGCTTTCTTT,CASSLDRGMNTEAFF
-,TRBJ2-3,TRBV6-1,TRBD2,TGTGCCAGCAGTGAAAGGGCTAGCGGGGGGACTAGCACAGATACGCAGTATTTT,CASSERASGGTSTDTQYF
-,TRBJ2-7,TRBV9,TRBD2,TGTGCCAGCAGCGTAGGTGCTAGCGGGGCTACGAAGCAGTACTTC,CASSVGASGATKQYF